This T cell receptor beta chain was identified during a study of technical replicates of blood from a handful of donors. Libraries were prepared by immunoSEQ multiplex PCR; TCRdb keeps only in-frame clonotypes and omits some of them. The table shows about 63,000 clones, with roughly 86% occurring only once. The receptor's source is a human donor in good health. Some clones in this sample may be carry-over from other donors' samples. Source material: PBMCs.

Here the CDR3 DNA reads TGCGCCAGCAGCCACGCCATCCCAGGGGGCGGGAACACTGAAGCTTTCTTT. It is translated as CASSHAIPGGGNTEAFF. This rearrangement joins TRBV4-3 to TRBJ1-1, with 8 bases lining up with TRBD1. Germline CDR1 is LGHNA and CDR2 is YSLEER. This CDR3 is built from 17 residues. V dropped 3 bases and J dropped 1; count of bases not matched to a gene: 10.